The 3 T cell receptor beta chains in this list originate from one sample, sequenced in a study of cytomegalovirus exposure and HLA in healthy donors. Using immunoSEQ multiplex PCR, the repertoire was profiled, and TCRdb retains in-frame clones only, with some absent. Of about 360,000 clones in the sample, 86% were seen once. Source material: PBMCs. These receptors were taken from a woman between 18 and 29 years old in good health and CMV-seronegative.

This clone was seen only once. The J gene is TRBJ2-5, the V gene TRBV9; 9 nucleotides align to TRBD1. V dropped 4 bases and J dropped 3; count of bases not matched to a gene: 7. In germline, CDR1 is SGDLS, CDR2 YYNGEE. The CDR3 totals 15 residues. CDR3 nucleotide sequence: TGTGCCAGCAGCTCTAAGGACAGGGGAAAAGAGACCCAGTACTTC. Translated, it gives CASSSKDRGKETQYF.

This clone was seen a few times. This chain joins TRBV4-2 and TRBJ1-2; D uncertain. From germline, CDR1 is LGHNA and CDR2 YNFKEQ. The CDR3 totals 16 residues. V lost 3 bases and J lost 4, with 18 bases in between. The CDR3 spells CASSHTSPGSSYGYTF. In DNA form, the CDR3 reads TGTGCCAGCAGCCACACCAGCCCGGGAAGTAGCTATGGCTACACCTTC.

The chain links TRBV29-1 to TRBJ1-5; 9 bases agree with TRBD1. This CDR3 contains 14 residues. V lost 6 bases and J lost 6; bases outside the gene matches: 9. In germline, CDR1 is SQVTM, CDR2 ANQGSEA. The CDR3, as DNA: TGCAGCGTGCCCTGGACAGGGGAGCGTCAGCCCCAGCATTTT. It yields the protein CSVPWTGERQPQHF.